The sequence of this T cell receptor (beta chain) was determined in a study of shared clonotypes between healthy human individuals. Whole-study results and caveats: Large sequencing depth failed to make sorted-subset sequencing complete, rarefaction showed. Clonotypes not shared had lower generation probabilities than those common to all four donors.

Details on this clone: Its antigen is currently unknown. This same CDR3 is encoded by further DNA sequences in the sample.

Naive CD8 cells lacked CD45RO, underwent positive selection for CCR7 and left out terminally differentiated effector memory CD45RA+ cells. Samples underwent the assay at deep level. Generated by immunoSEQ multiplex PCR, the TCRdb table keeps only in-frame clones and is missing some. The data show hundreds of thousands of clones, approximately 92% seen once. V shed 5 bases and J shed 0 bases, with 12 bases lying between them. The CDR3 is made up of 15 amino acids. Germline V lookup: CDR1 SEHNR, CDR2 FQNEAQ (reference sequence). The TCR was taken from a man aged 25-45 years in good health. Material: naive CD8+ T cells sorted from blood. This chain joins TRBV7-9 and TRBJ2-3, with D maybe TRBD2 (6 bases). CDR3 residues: CASSVSGTSTDTQYF. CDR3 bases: TGTGCCAGCAGCGTATCCGGGACTAGCACAGATACGCAGTATTTT.